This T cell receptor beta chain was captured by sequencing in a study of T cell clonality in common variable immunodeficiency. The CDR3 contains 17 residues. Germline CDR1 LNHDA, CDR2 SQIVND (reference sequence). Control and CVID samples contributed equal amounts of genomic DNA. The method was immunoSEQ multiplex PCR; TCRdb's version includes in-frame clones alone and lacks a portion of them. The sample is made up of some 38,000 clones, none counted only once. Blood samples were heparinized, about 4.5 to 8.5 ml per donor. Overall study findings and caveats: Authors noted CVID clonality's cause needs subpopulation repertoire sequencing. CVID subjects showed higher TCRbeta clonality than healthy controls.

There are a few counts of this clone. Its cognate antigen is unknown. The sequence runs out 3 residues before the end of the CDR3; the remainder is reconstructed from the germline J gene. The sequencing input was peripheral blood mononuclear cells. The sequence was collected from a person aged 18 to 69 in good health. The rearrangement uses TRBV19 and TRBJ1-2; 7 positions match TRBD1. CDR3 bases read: TGTGCCAGTAGTGGAAAAAGGCCGGGACAGATCCGCAATGAC. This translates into CASSGKRPGQIRND. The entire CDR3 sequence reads CASSGKRPGQIRNDYTF.